The present entry profiles one TCR beta chain with its context. The antigen is undetermined. This specimen belongs to a study of tumor-infiltrating lymphocytes in primary liver carcinoma. The overall study: Aged between 30 and 69 years, the patients were men and women. Stage T1-T3 N0M0 and a size of roughly 4 to 10 cm characterized the tumors. Study outcomes and limitations: Tumor region pairs outstripped tumor-adjacent and tumor-blood pairs in overlap.

Trimming stripped 7 bases from V and 7 bases from J, with 11 bases between. Per germline, CDR1 LNHDA and CDR2 SQIVND (reference sequence). This CDR3 has 12 amino acids. Scientists recovered RNA and DNA together from approximately 20-30 mg of unsorted bulk tissue. Cases comprised patients with primary liver carcinoma who received surgical resection. TCR beta cDNA was prepared out of roughly 500 ng total RNA by means of a constant-region primer. TCR beta libraries came from three nested multiplex PCR rounds using slightly modified ARM-PCR. It was with TRBV1-TRBV30 forward primers and a C-beta reverse primer that the first two PCR rounds were run, at about 10 cycles each. MiXCR, applied by TCRdb to the multiplex PCR reads, yields one record per CDR3 protein. The sample has about 110,000 distinct CDR3 sequences; 80% to 85% are singletons.

The gene calls are TRBV19 and TRBJ1-5; D uncertain. The sample was liver tumor tissue from sampling region 3. The sample's subset: tumor region T3, left-lateral pole. The sequence was collected from a man in his forties or fifties with primary liver carcinoma and hepatitis B virus infection. For the CDR3, the DNA is TGTGCCAGTAACTACTACAGCCAGCCCCAGCATTTT. Amino acids: CASNYYSQPQHF.